The 3 T cell receptor beta chains below were found in one sample sequenced in a study of Ad26.COV2.S vaccination and SARS-CoV-2 variants (dated by TCRdb to about 2021). The method was the immunoSEQ multiplex PCR assay. The clones in this table, taken by TCRdb from immuneACCESS, are in-frame only. Not every clone is retained; where verified, under half of the shortfall comes from an unresolved V gene, and the cause of the rest is unknown. The sample data list around 300,000 clones, and roughly 90% of these were observed just once. Approximately 5.9% of the sample lies in the top ten. The meaning of the sample's treatment or condition label: around 19 received Ad26.COV2.S at low or high dose, single or two shots; roughly five received placebo; per-sample allocation not given. Repertoires of vaccine and placebo recipients were sequenced from samples taken on day 63 after the first injection. The sample was peripheral blood, taken in a trial of Ad26.COV2.S vaccine versus placebo. The origin of the receptors is a person aged 18-60 years who received the Ad26.COV2.S COVID-19 vaccine or a placebo.

The CDR3 here is CASSWGGETGELFF. Here the CDR3 DNA reads TGTGCCAGCAGCTGGGGCGGGGAGACCGGGGAGCTGTTTTTT. V usage is TRBV7-3 and J usage is TRBJ2-2; TRBD2 might be the D (6 bases). CDR3 length: 14 residues. Trimming left V 4 bases short and J 5 bases short, with 11 bases between. CDR1 SGHTA and CDR2 FQGTGA come from the germline V gene.

The chain carries TRBV4-1 and TRBJ2-4; TRBD2 aligns across 11 bases. Per germline, CDR1 MGHRA and CDR2 YSYEKL. The V segment lost 3 bases and the J segment 4 bases; nucleotides outside the gene matches: 8. This CDR3 is 17 amino acids long. CDR3 residues: CASSQPTSGALKNIQYF. The CDR3 DNA is TGCGCCAGCAGCCAGCCGACTAGCGGGGCCCTAAAAAACATTCAGTACTTC.

This chain links TRBV7-6 with TRBJ1-1, with TRBD1 identical over 8 bases. This CDR3 is 15 amino acids long. The trim removed 1 base at V and 4 bases at J, leaving 5 bases unmatched. Looked up from germline, CDR1 is SGHVS and CDR2 is FNYEAQ. CDR3 sequence reads: CASSLETRGLTEAFF. The CDR3 nucleotides read TGTGCCAGCAGCTTAGAGACCAGGGGGCTCACTGAAGCTTTCTTT.